The 7 T cell receptor beta chains reported below all come from one sample, sequenced in a study of response to subunit inactivated influenza vaccine. MiXCR was run by TCRdb on the RT-PCR reads, yielding one entry per CDR3 protein. The sample includes around 490,000 distinct CDR3 sequences, 7.6% seen only once; the top ten take around 13%. The sample was PBMCs from blood, taken 23 months after vaccination. The receptors were gathered from a man aged 45 to 75 who received an inactivated influenza vaccine.

For this clonotype: Mismatch with germline at one junction end may stem from a read error. The V and J genes are TRBV3-1 and TRBJ1-1; D may be TRBD1 (6 bases). CDR1 is LGHDT, CDR2 YNNKEL, per germline (reference sequence). This CDR3 comprises 12 residues. The CDR3 spells CARSRRGGGAFF. DNA for the CDR3: TGTGCCAGAAGCCGGCGGGGAGGGGGAGCTTTCTTT.

There are a few counts of this clonotype. The gene calls are TRBV20-1 and TRBJ2-7, with 8 bases matching TRBD2. Losses at the gene ends were 3 bases for V and 0 bases for J; bases not matched to a gene: 22. The CDR3 spans 20 residues. CDR1 DFQATT and CDR2 SNEGSKA come from the germline V gene (reference sequence). CDR3 sequence: CSASINLGLELYSGSYEQYF. The CDR3 DNA reads TGCAGTGCTAGCATCAATTTGGGACTAGAGCTCTACTCGGGCTCCTACGAGCAGTACTTC.

In its sample, this clonotype was seen a few times. The chain carries TRBV7-2 and TRBJ1-6; D gene unclear. The CDR3 sequence is 12 residues long. The V gene lost 2 bases and the J gene lost 7 bases, with 3 bases spanning the gap. The germline CDR1 and CDR2 sequences are SGHTA and FQGNSA. CDR3 loop: CASSLMNSPLHF. In DNA, the CDR3 is TGTGCCAGCAGCTTAATGAATTCACCCCTCCACTTT.

The chain couples TRBV20-1 to TRBJ2-1, with TRBD2 matching 8 bases. The V gene's germline CDR1 is DFQATT and CDR2 SNEGSKA (reference sequence). V lost 4 bases, J lost 8 bases, and 16 bases stayed unmatched. This CDR3 spans 16 amino acids. The DNA for the CDR3 is TGCAGTGCTAATCCCTCTTCGGCGGGGGGTAGCTATGAGCAGTTCTTC. Protein product: CSANPSSAGGSYEQFF.

The chain joins TRBV11-1 to TRBJ2-3, with 8 bases aligning to TRBD2. Germline CDR1 SGHAT, CDR2 FQDESV (reference sequence). V dropped 5 bases and J dropped 6; count of bases not matched to a gene: 19. The CDR3 contains 18 residues. The CDR3 nucleotides are TGTGCCAGCAGCCCCGGGTCTTTTGGCGGGAGGTCCCCTGATACGCAGTATTTT. Translation: CASSPGSFGGRSPDTQYF.

In its sample, this clonotype was seen a few times. The rearrangement links TRBV4-2 to TRBJ2-5; 11 bases are shared with TRBD1. Germline values: CDR1 LGHNA, CDR2 YNFKEQ. V lost 7 bases, J lost 3 bases, and 4 bases stayed unmatched. This CDR3 spans 14 amino acids. CDR3 sequence (DNA): TGTGCCAGCACCGGGACAGGGGGGGAAGAGACCCAGTACTTC. This encodes CASTGTGGEETQYF.

The sample holds many counts of this clonotype. V usage is TRBV7-6 and J usage is TRBJ2-2; TRBD1 aligns across 7 bases. V dropped 5 bases and J dropped 1; count of bases not matched to a gene: 1. Germline CDR1 SGHVS, CDR2 FNYEAQ. The CDR3 is 14 residues long. The CDR3 region is CASSGQENTGELFF. In DNA, the CDR3 is TGTGCCAGCAGCGGACAGGAGAACACCGGGGAGCTGTTTTTT.